This TCR beta chain was identified during a study of Tregs in tolerant kidney transplant recipients. Comment on this clone: Its antigen is as yet unknown.

Study findings and constraints: Tolerant patients' donor-specific Tregs expanded beyond overall Tregs, suggesting antigen-driven growth. The most relevant donor-specific Treg TCRbeta repertoire apparently came from expansion with activated donor B cells.

CDR1 and CDR2 from the germline V gene are SGDLS and YYNGEE. The CDR3 covers 18 residues. Germline trimming cut 6 bases from V and 9 bases from J; bases unmatched to any gene: 22. This table comes from immunoSEQ multiplex PCR, and its TCRdb copy is limited to in-frame clones, with some not included. Among some 70,000 clones listed, around 90% were seen once. This specimen was CD8+ T cells from blood, taken before the transplant. This chain joins TRBV9 and TRBJ2-1; 9 bases align to TRBD2. This sequence was found in a human donor who received a combined kidney and bone marrow transplant. CDR3: CASTRAGSGGGGQGEQFF. The CDR3 region has the DNA TGTGCCAGCACCCGGGCGGGTAGCGGGGGCGGGGGACAAGGTGAGCAGTTCTTC.